These 30 T cell receptor beta chains share one sample of origin, sequenced in a study of post-analysis software for immune sequencing data. The TCR beta cDNA libraries carried unique molecular identifiers. TCRdb redid the calling of the PCR reads with MiXCR, one entry per CDR3 protein. The sample holds 150,000 or so distinct CDR3 sequences, under 40% seen once. The starting material was blood, obtained after autologous hematopoietic stem cell transplantation. These receptors came from a girl aged 5 to 17 with multiple sclerosis.

Note on this clonotype: A much more abundant neighbour one base away suggests this may be a read error. This chain uses TRBV7-2 with TRBJ2-5; D is possibly TRBD1 or TRBD2 (5 bases each). The CDR3 covers 13 residues. The germline V gene has CDR1 SGHTA and CDR2 FQGNSA. V lost 0 bases, J lost 7 bases, and 9 bases lay in between. CDR3 sequence reads: CASSLARAGTQYF. CDR3 nucleotide sequence: TGTGCCAGCAGCTTAGCCAGGGCGGGGACCCAGTACTTC.

V and J are TRBV6-2 or TRBV6-3 and TRBJ2-1; a weak D match, TRBD2 (6 bases). This CDR3 has 15 residues. The V end lost 0 bases, the J end lost 4 bases, and 10 bases lay between the germline ends. CDR1 and CDR2 from the germline V gene are MNHEY and SVGEGT. The CDR3 nucleotides read TGTGCCAGCAGTTACTCGGCGGGAAGTTACAATGAGCAGTTCTTC. Encoded protein: CASSYSAGSYNEQFF.

In DNA, the CDR3 is TGTGCCAGCAACCCCAGGGGGCCGGGCAATCAGCCCCAGCATTTT. This sequence encodes CASNPRGPGNQPQHF. The chain carries TRBV6-1 and TRBJ1-5; 8 bases fit TRBD1. Germline V gene sequence: CDR1 MNHNS, CDR2 SASEGT. The ends lost 7 bases at V and 2 bases at J; junction bases unmatched: 7. The CDR3 has 15 amino acids.

This chain connects TRBV28 to TRBJ1-4; no firm D call. Germline CDR1 is MDHEN and CDR2 is SYDVKM. This CDR3 has 17 residues. V was shortened by 4 bases and J by 5 bases, with 20 bases between the two germline ends. In DNA, the CDR3 is TGTGCCAGCAGTTCCTATCCTACCCCCAACCCAAATGAAAAACTGTTTTTT. Protein: CASSSYPTPNPNEKLFF.

This chain links TRBV29-1 with TRBJ2-5; D is perhaps TRBD1 (6 bases). With the DNA end fitting TRBJ2-7 better, the J assignment may be wrong. Germline V gene sequence: CDR1 SQVTM, CDR2 ANQGSEA. The CDR3 covers 14 residues. The DNA for the CDR3 is TGCAGCGTTGAGTCCCGCCGCAGAGGGGGCGAGCAGTACTTC. It specifies CSVESRRRGGEQYF.

This clonotype was observed a handful of times. This chain uses TRBV9 with TRBJ1-2, with D perhaps matching TRBD1 (6 bases). CDR1 and CDR2 (germline): SGDLS, YYNGEE. V was shortened by 3 bases and J by 4 bases, with 16 bases between the two germline ends. This CDR3 is built from 15 residues. In DNA, the CDR3 is TGTGCCAGCAGCGCTACAGGGAGTCGGGCCTATGGCTACACCTTC. It encodes CASSATGSRAYGYTF.

About this clonotype: A read error may account for a junction end that differs from germline. The chain carries TRBV7-9 and TRBJ2-7, with 7 positions matching TRBD1. The germline V gene encodes CDR1 SEHNR and CDR2 FQNEAQ (reference sequence). The CDR3 length is 15 residues. CDR3 protein: CAGSYRQGSSYEQYF. CDR3 in DNA: TGTGCCGGCAGCTACCGACAGGGTAGCTCCTACGAGCAGTACTTC.

V and J are TRBV20-1 and TRBJ2-5; D is perhaps TRBD1 or TRBD2 (5 bases each). The CDR3 extends over 15 amino acids. Germline-derived CDR1 and CDR2 are DFQATT and SNEGSKA (reference sequence). Trimming took 2 bases from V and 3 from J, leaving 16 bases between them. The CDR3 protein is CSARIRDGDEETQYF. The CDR3 DNA sequence: TGCAGTGCTAGAATCCGGGACGGGGACGAAGAGACCCAGTACTTC.

The CDR3 sequence: CASSPGRDNEQFF. The CDR3 DNA reads TGTGCCAGCTCACCCGGACGGGACAATGAGCAGTTCTTC. This sequence joins TRBV18 and TRBJ2-1; D gene uncertain. The CDR3 contains 13 residues. Germline V gives CDR1 KGHSH, CDR2 LQKENI. With 3 bases removed from V and 5 bases from J, the gap between germline ends came to 8 bases.

This clonotype was picked up a small number of times. CDR3 DNA sequence: TGCAGTGCCTTGTCCACAAAGTCTACTAGCGGGAGCGGCAATGAGCAGTTCTTC. It specifies CSALSTKSTSGSGNEQFF. The J gene is TRBJ2-1, the V gene TRBV20-1, with TRBD2 matching over 11 bases. CDR1 and CDR2 from the germline V gene are DFQATT and SNEGSKA (reference sequence). CDR3 size: 18 residues. V shed 6 bases, J shed 6 bases, and the junction held 19 bases outside the gene matches.

The chain uses TRBV6-5 and TRBJ2-4, with 10 bases lining up with TRBD2. Near its end, the DNA agrees better with TRBJ2-7, so the J call may be wrong. The CDR3 covers 16 residues. Germline CDR1 is MNHEY and CDR2 is SVGAGI. The CDR3 spells CASSSLSSGSINEQYF. The CDR3 DNA follows: TGTGCCAGCAGTTCACTTTCTAGCGGGAGTATCAACGAGCAGTACTTC.

This chain connects TRBV18 to TRBJ2-7; D is possibly TRBD2 (9 bases). The germline gives CDR1 KGHSH, CDR2 LQKENI. The CDR3 is 22 amino acids. The germline V and J ends were trimmed by 3 bases and 2 bases, with 35 bases remaining between them. The CDR3 loop reads CASSPGTGQLTTSGGHPYEQYF. The CDR3 bases are TGTGCCAGCTCACCCGGGACAGGCCAATTGACGACTAGCGGAGGACATCCCTACGAGCAGTACTTC. The full variable domain, its missing parts supplied by reference TRBV18 and TRBJ2-7, is NAGVMQNPRHLVRRRGQEARLRCSPMKGHSHVYWYRQLPEEGLKFMVYLQKENIIDESGMPKERFSAEFPKEGPSILRIQQVVRGDSAAYFCASSPGTGQLTTSGGHPYEQYFGPGTRLTVT.

This sequence joins TRBV5-1 and TRBJ1-1; the D gene is possibly TRBD1 (5 bases). The CDR3 spans 14 residues. Trimming removed 2 bases from V and 1 base from J, with 9 bases in between. Per the germline V gene, CDR1 is SGHRS and CDR2 is YFSETQ. The CDR3 DNA is TGCGCCAGCAGCTTACAGGTTACGAACACTGAAGCTTTCTTT. Its protein product is CASSLQVTNTEAFF.

This clonotype was counted between two and nine times. The V gene is TRBV5-4, the J gene TRBJ2-6; TRBD1 agrees at 7 bases. Germline V gives CDR1 SGHNT, CDR2 YYREEE (reference sequence). The CDR3 has 17 amino acids. J was trimmed by 0 bases and V by 3 bases; bases with no gene match: 6. The CDR3 coding sequence is TGTGCCAGCAGCTCCCGGACAGGATTCTCTGGGGCCAACGTCCTGACTTTC. It specifies CASSSRTGFSGANVLTF.

At least ten counts were recorded for this clonotype. CDR3 amino acids: CASSLKGQPGSYEQYF. The CDR3 coding sequence is TGTGCCAGCAGCCTAAAGGGCCAACCGGGTTCCTACGAGCAGTACTTC. The chain employs TRBV11-2 and TRBJ2-7; the D is unclear. The V end lost 5 bases, the J end lost 1 base, and 18 bases lay between the germline ends. This CDR3 region has 16 residues. CDR1 is SGHAT and CDR2 is FQNNGV in the germline V gene.

CDR3 DNA sequence: TGCAGTGCGCGACAGGACTCCTACGAGCAGTACTTC. Residues: CSARQDSYEQYF. V and J are TRBV20-1 and TRBJ2-7; D perhaps matches TRBD1 (6 bases). The length of the CDR3 is 12 residues. V gave up 6 bases and J gave up 0 bases, with 9 bases separating them. Germline V gene sequence: CDR1 DFQATT, CDR2 SNEGSKA (reference sequence).

The rearrangement uses TRBV20-1 and TRBJ2-1; D uncertain. The CDR3 loop spans 14 amino acids. Germline V gene sequence: CDR1 DFQATT, CDR2 SNEGSKA (reference sequence). Trimming left V 8 bases short and J 0 bases short, with 14 bases between. The CDR3 spells CSLAGASSYNEQFF. The CDR3 nucleotides are TGCAGTTTAGCAGGAGCAAGCTCCTACAATGAGCAGTTCTTC.

The J gene is TRBJ1-1, the V gene TRBV5-1; 8 nucleotides agree with TRBD1. The CDR3 covers 16 residues. V trimming: 0 bases; J trimming: 1 base; junction bases outside the gene matches: 5. Germline values: CDR1 SGHRS, CDR2 YFSETQ. DNA for the CDR3: TGCGCCAGCAGCTTGGTCACCGGGACAGGGAACACTGAAGCTTTCTTT. It is translated as CASSLVTGTGNTEAFF.

This clonotype showed up just a few times. This sequence joins TRBV5-1 and TRBJ1-2; D ambiguous. CDR3 size: 14 residues. Germline V gene lookup returns CDR1 SGHRS and CDR2 YFSETQ. The V end was cut by 4 bases, the J end by 3 bases, with 13 bases between. The CDR3 region is CASSLREAYYGYTF. The CDR3 DNA reads as TGCGCCAGCAGCCTGAGGGAGGCATACTATGGCTACACCTTC.

This clonotype has a handful of counts. The chain employs TRBV27 and TRBJ1-5, with 8 bases that match TRBD1. J was trimmed by 7 bases and V by 2 bases; bases with no gene match: 7. The CDR3 is 15 amino acids. Germline V gene lookup returns CDR1 MNHEY and CDR2 SMNVEV (reference sequence). CDR3 in amino acids: CASSLGQGLRQPQHF. For the CDR3, the DNA is TGTGCCAGCAGTTTAGGACAGGGTTTGAGACAGCCCCAGCATTTT.

The J gene is TRBJ2-7, the V gene TRBV13; D is perhaps TRBD1 (5 bases). V dropped 4 bases and J dropped 1 base, with 14 bases sitting between them. From germline, CDR1 is PRHDT and CDR2 FYEKMQ (reference sequence). CDR3 length: 15 residues. CDR3 loop: CASSYDRNPSYEQYF. In nucleotides, the CDR3 is TGTGCCAGCAGCTACGACAGAAACCCTTCCTACGAGCAGTACTTC.

The chain recombines TRBV7-9 with TRBJ2-1, with a possible D match to TRBD2 (7 bases). Trimming removed 2 bases from V and 1 base from J, with 18 bases in between. The CDR3 length is 18 residues. Germline V gene data show CDR1 as SEHNR and CDR2 as FQNEAQ (reference sequence). CDR3 sequence: CASSLPQGGTHSYNEQFF. The CDR3 DNA follows: TGTGCCAGCAGCTTACCACAGGGAGGGACTCATTCCTACAATGAGCAGTTCTTC.

The chain links TRBV11-2 to TRBJ1-1; TRBD1 matches at 7 bases. Trimming cost V 4 bases and J 4 bases; bases outside gene matches: 6. This CDR3 spans 14 amino acids. CDR1 is SGHAT and CDR2 is FQNNGV in the germline V gene. CDR3 protein: CASSSRDRVTEAFF. The CDR3 bases are TGTGCCAGCAGCTCCCGGGACAGAGTCACTGAAGCTTTCTTT.

CDR3 DNA: TGCGCCAGCAGCTTGGGTGGCCGACCCTGCTACGAGCAGTACTTC. It translates to CASSLGGRPCYEQYF. The chain uses TRBV5-1 and TRBJ2-5; D is undetermined. Gene TRBJ2-7 matches the end of the DNA better, so the J call may be wrong. The germline CDR1 and CDR2 sequences are SGHRS and YFSETQ. This CDR3 comprises 15 residues.

This clonotype was observed many times. The genes are TRBV9 and TRBJ2-5, with D hard to call. Germline V gives CDR1 SGDLS, CDR2 YYNGEE. V was clipped by 6 bases and J by 7 bases, with 25 bases between them. The CDR3 contains 16 residues. The CDR3 loop is CASTYGRDGEWGTQYF. CDR3 nucleotide sequence: TGTGCCAGCACATATGGAAGGGATGGCGAGTGGGGGACCCAGTACTTC.

The chain carries TRBV6-1 and TRBJ1-4; 10 bases align to TRBD1. Per germline, CDR1 MNHNS and CDR2 SASEGT. The CDR3 has 16 amino acids. V dropped 3 bases and J dropped 5; count of bases not matched to a gene: 6. The CDR3 bases are TGTGCCAGCAGTGAGGAGACGGGACAGGGGAATGAAAAACTGTTTTTT. Amino acid sequence: CASSEETGQGNEKLFF.

This clonotype was found many times. The chain couples TRBV6-5 to TRBJ2-7; TRBD1 matches at 7 bases. Germline V lookup: CDR1 MNHEY, CDR2 SVGAGI. This CDR3 spans 15 amino acids. V lost 2 bases to trimming and J lost 7 bases; unmatched junction nucleotides: 11. CDR3 sequence (DNA): TGTGCCAGCAGTTACCTTGCTAGGGGGCTTGAGGAGCAGTACTTC. Translated, it gives CASSYLARGLEEQYF.

The gene calls are TRBV6-6 and TRBJ1-2, with TRBD1 matching 7 bases. The CDR3 is 13 residues long. Germline V gene lookup returns CDR1 MNHNY and CDR2 SVGAGI (reference sequence). V lost 5 bases, J lost 4 bases, and 4 bases stayed unmatched. The CDR3 loop reads CASSRQGPYGYTF. The DNA of the CDR3 is TGTGCCAGCAGTCGACAGGGTCCCTATGGCTACACCTTC.

A single count supports this clonotype. The rearrangement uses TRBV27 and TRBJ2-1; D not certain. The V end lost 2 bases, the J end lost 4 bases, and 15 bases lay between the germline ends. CDR1 and CDR2 (germline): MNHEY, SMNVEV (reference sequence). The CDR3 has 16 amino acids. The CDR3 region has the DNA TGTGCCAGCAGTTTAGCCGGACCCCAATATTACAATGAGCAGTTCTTC. Amino acids: CASSLAGPQYYNEQFF.

V and J are TRBV20-1 and TRBJ1-3; D is uncertain. CDR3 size: 16 residues. Germline V gene lookup returns CDR1 DFQATT and CDR2 SNEGSKA (reference sequence). The V gene lost 1 base and the J gene lost 4 bases, with 17 bases spanning the gap. The chain's CDR3 is CSARGGAREVGNTIYF. The CDR3 nucleotides read TGCAGTGCTAGAGGGGGTGCAAGGGAAGTCGGAAACACCATATATTTT.